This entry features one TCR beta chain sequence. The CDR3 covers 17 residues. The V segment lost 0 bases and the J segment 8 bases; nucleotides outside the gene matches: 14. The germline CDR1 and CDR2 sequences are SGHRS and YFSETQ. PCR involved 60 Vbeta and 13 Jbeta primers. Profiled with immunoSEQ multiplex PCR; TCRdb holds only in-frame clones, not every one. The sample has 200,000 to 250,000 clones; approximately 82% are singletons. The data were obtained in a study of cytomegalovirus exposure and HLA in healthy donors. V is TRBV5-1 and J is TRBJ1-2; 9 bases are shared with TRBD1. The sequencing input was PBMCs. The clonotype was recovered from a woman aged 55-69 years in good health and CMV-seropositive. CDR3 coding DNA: TGCGCCAGCAGCTTGGCCGGACAGGGGTACGAATCGGGGGGCTACACCTTC. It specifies CASSLAGQGYESGGYTF.